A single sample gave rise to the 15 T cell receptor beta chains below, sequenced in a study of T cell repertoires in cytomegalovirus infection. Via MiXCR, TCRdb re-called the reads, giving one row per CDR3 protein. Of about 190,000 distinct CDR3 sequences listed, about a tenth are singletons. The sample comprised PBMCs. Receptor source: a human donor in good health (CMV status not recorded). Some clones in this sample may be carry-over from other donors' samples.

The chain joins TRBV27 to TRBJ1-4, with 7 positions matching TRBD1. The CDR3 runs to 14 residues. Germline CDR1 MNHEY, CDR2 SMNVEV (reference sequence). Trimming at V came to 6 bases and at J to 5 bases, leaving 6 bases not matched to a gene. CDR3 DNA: TGTGCCAGCAGACGACAGGGCGAGAATGAAAAACTGTTTTTT. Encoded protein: CASRRQGENEKLFF. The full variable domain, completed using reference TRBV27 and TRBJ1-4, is EAQVTQNPRYLITVTGKKLTVTCSQNMNHEYMSWYRQDPGLGLRQIYYSMNVEVTDKGDVPEGYKVSRKEKRNFPLILESPSPNQTSLYFCASRRQGENEKLFFGSGTQLSVL.

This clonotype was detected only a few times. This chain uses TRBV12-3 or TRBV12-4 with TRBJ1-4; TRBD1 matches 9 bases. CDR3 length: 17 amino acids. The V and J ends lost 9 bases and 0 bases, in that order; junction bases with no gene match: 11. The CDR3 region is CARAQGAPLATNEKLFF. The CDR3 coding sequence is TGTGCCAGGGCACAGGGGGCCCCCCTAGCAACTAATGAAAAACTGTTTTTT.

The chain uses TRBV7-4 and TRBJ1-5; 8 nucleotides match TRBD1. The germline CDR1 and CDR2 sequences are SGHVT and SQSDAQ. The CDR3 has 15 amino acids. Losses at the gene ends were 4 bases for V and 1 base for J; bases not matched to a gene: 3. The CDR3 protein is CASSSGQASNQPQHF. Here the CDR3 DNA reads TGTGCCAGCAGCTCGGGACAGGCGAGCAATCAGCCCCAGCATTTT.

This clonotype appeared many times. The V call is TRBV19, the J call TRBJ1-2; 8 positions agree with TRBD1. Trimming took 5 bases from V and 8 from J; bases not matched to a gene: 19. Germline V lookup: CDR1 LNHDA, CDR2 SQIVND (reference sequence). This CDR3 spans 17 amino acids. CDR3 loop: CASSPTSGGTRLGGYTF. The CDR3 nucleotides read TGTGCCAGTAGTCCCACCTCAGGGGGCACTCGCCTGGGAGGCTACACCTTC.

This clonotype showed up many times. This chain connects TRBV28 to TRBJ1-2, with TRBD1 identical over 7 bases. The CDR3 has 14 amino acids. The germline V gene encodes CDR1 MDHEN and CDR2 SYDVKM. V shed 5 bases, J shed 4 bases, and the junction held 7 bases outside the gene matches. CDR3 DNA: TGTGCCAGCAGTAGAGCGACAGGGATCTATGGCTACACCTTC. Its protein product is CASSRATGIYGYTF.

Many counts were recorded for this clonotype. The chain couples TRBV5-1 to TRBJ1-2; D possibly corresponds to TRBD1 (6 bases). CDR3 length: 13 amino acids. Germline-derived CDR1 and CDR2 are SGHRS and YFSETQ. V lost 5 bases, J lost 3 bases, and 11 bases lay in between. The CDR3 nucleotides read TGCGCCAGCAGTAATAACAGGGACTATGGCTACACCTTC. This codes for CASSNNRDYGYTF.

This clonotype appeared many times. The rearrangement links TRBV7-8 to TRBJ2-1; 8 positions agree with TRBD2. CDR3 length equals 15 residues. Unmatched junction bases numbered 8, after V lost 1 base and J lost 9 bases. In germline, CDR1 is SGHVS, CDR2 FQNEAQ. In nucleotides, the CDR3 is TGTGCCAGCAGCTTAGTAAGAACCAGCGGGAGTGAGCAGTTCTTC. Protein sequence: CASSLVRTSGSEQFF.

The CDR3 DNA follows: TGTGCCAGCAGTTCGGGACAGGGGAAAGGGAGCAATCAGCCCCAGCATTTT. Translating gives CASSSGQGKGSNQPQHF. The chain links TRBV6-2 or TRBV6-3 to TRBJ1-5, with 10 bases identical to TRBD1. The CDR3 sequence is 17 residues long. J gave up 1 base and V 4 bases, and 7 bases lay outside the gene matches. In germline, CDR1 is MNHEY, CDR2 SVGEGT.

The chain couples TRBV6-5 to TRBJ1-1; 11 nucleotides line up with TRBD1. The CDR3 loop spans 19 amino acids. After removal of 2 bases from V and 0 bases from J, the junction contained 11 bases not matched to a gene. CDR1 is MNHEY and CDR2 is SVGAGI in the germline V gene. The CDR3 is CASSYLYSGTGGMNTEAFF. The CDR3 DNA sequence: TGTGCCAGCAGTTACCTCTATTCCGGGACAGGGGGTATGAACACTGAAGCTTTCTTT.

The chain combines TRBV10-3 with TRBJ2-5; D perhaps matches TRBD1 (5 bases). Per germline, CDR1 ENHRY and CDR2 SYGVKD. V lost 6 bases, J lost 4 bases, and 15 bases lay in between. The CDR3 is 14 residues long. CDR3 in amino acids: CAISPTESRETQYF. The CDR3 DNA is TGTGCCATCAGCCCGACAGAAAGCCGAGAGACCCAGTACTTC.

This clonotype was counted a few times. The CDR3 region has the DNA TGTGCCAGCAGCCCAGGAGGGCTAGCGGGAGTGGATACGCAGTATTTT. Protein: CASSPGGLAGVDTQYF. The chain couples TRBV5-6 to TRBJ2-3; TRBD2 aligns across 10 bases. The CDR3 runs to 16 residues. Trimming at V came to 4 bases and at J to 6 bases, leaving 11 bases not matched to a gene. CDR1 and CDR2 (germline): SGHDT, YYEEEE.

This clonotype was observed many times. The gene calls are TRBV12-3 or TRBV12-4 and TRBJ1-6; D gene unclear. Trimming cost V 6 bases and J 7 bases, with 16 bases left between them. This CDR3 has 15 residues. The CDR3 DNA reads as TGTGCCAGCAGGGCCCCGGGGTCTGAGAATTCACCCCTCCACTTT. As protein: CASRAPGSENSPLHF.

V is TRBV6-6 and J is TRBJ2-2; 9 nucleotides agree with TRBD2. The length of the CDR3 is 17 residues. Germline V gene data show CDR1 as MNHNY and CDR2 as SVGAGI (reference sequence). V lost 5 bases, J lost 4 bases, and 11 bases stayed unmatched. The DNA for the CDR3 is TGTGCCAGCAGTCTTACCCTAGCGGGAAGTCGCACCGGGGAGCTGTTTTTT. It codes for CASSLTLAGSRTGELFF.

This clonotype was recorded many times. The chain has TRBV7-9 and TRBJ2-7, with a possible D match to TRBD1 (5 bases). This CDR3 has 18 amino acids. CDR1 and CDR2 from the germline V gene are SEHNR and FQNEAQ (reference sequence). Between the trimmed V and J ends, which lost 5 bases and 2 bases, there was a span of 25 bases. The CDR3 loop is CASSRAVGAAGITYEQYF. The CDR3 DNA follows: TGTGCCAGCAGCAGGGCGGTTGGTGCGGCAGGGATAACCTACGAGCAGTACTTC.

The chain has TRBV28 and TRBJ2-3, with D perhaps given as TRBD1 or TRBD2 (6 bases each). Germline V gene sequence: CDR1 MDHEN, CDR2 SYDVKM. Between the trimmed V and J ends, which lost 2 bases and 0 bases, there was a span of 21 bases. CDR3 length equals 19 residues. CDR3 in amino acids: CASSLIGRRGVFSTDTQYF. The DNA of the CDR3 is TGTGCCAGCAGTTTAATAGGCCGGAGGGGGGTCTTTAGCACAGATACGCAGTATTTT.